The rows below give T cell receptor beta chains drawn from one sample of a study of CD8 T cells in ankylosing spondylitis. TCRdb reprocessed the 5' RACE reads via MiXCR and lists one record per CDR3 protein. The data show about 400,000 distinct CDR3 sequences, with approximately 20% seen just once and approximately 14% held by the top ten. Sequencing was carried out using blood, either unsorted or a sorted T cell fraction (not recorded which). Receptors were obtained from a male donor with ankylosing spondylitis or in good health (not recorded which). The CDR3 runs from the conserved cysteine through the conserved F or W. D genes are given only for firm matches. Clone size is stated in some rows and not others, as once, few, many or a class when expanded.

-,TRBV27,few,TRBJ2-1,CAARDFSYNEQFF,TGTGCCGCCCGGGACTTCTCCTACAATGAGCAGTTCTTC
-,TRBV7-9,-,TRBJ2-5,CASSSTWGDRETQYF,TGTGCCAGCAGCTCTACATGGGGCGACCGAGAGACCCAGTACTTC
TRBD2,TRBV30,-,TRBJ2-5,CAWSVAGGGTQYF,TGTGCCTGGAGTGTAGCGGGGGGTGGGACCCAGTACTTC
TRBD2,TRBV6-4,-,TRBJ2-1,CASSYELGGGPNNEQFF,TGTGCCAGCAGCTATGAATTGGGCGGGGGGCCGAACAATGAGCAGTTCTTC
TRBD1,TRBV10-3,-,TRBJ1-5,CAISESGGGGQPQHF,TGTGCCATCAGTGAGTCTGGAGGGGGCGGGCAGCCCCAGCATTTT
TRBD2,TRBV18,-,TRBJ2-3,CASSPGLEWADTQYF,TGTGCCAGCTCACCTGGACTAGAATGGGCAGATACGCAGTATTTT
-,TRBV15,-,TRBJ2-5,CATSRRSVPETQYF,TGTGCCACCAGCAGAAGAAGTGTACCGGAGACCCAGTACTTC
-,TRBV20-1,-,TRBJ2-3,CSASDVRLDTQYF,TGCAGTGCAAGCGACGTTAGGCTTGATACGCAGTATTTT
TRBD1,TRBV5-6,few,TRBJ2-1,CASSFRQGVYNEQFF,TGTGCCAGCAGCTTTAGACAGGGGGTCTACAATGAGCAGTTCTTC
-,TRBV5-5,few,TRBJ2-7,CASSLTGIIDYEQYF,TGTGCCAGCAGCTTGACAGGCATTATCGACTACGAGCAGTACTTC
TRBD2,TRBV27,few,TRBJ2-5,CASKHQGSGGKETQYF,TGTGCCAGCAAGCACCAGGGATCGGGGGGGAAAGAGACCCAGTACTTC
-,TRBV20-1,-,TRBJ2-7,CSATGPLIGAYEQYF,TGCAGTGCTACCGGGCCCCTTATAGGGGCCTACGAGCAGTACTTC
TRBD2,TRBV13,-,TRBJ2-7,CASSLRLAGAYEQYF,TGTGCCAGCAGCTTAAGACTAGCGGGGGCCTACGAGCAGTACTTC
TRBD2,TRBV6-4,many,TRBJ2-3,CASSAASGGTDTQYF,TGTGCCAGCAGTGCCGCTAGCGGGGGCACAGATACGCAGTATTTT
-,TRBV12-3/TRBV12-4,few,TRBJ2-7,CASSLNSHSYEQYF,TGTGCCAGCAGTTTAAACTCCCACTCCTACGAGCAGTACTTC
-,TRBV6-1,-,TRBJ1-6,CASSEAGGYSPLHF,TGTGCCAGCAGTGAAGCAGGGGGGTATTCACCCCTCCACTTT
-,TRBV12-3/TRBV12-4,few,TRBJ1-2,CASSPSQGYGYTF,TGTGCCAGCAGTCCCTCACAGGGCTATGGCTACACCTTC
TRBD2,TRBV9,-,TRBJ2-1,CASTLAGTPYNEQFF,TGTGCCAGCACGCTAGCGGGGACCCCATACAATGAGCAGTTCTTC